This T cell receptor (beta chain) stems from a study of blood T cells in healthy people across ages. It was with a sample-barcoded 5' primer and a J-beta primer mix that a second PCR of roughly 7 to 12 cycles was run. TCRdb recomputed calls from the 5' RACE reads with MiXCR, one row per CDR3 protein. Counted here are around 990,000 distinct CDR3 sequences, around 27% occurring once; the ten biggest clones make up about 0.72%. Germline V gives CDR1 SGHTA, CDR2 FQGNSA. This CDR3 comprises 14 residues. Trimming cost V 6 bases and J 5 bases, with 13 bases left between them. These records were also assigned to another study, of T cells of mothers and their children.

The sample taken for sequencing was blood. This TCR was sampled from a girl aged 2 to 10 in good health. V is TRBV7-2 and J is TRBJ2-2, with D perhaps being TRBD1 or TRBD2 (5 bases each). CDR3 DNA: TGTGCCAGCAGGAGAGTCGGGGCGACCGGGGAGCTGTTTTTT. Amino acid sequence: CASRRVGATGELFF.